Shown below are 22 T cell receptor beta chains from a single sample sequenced in a study of blood T cell repertoires in COVID-19. Only in-frame clones appear in the TCRdb table, and some are missing; sequencing was by immunoSEQ multiplex PCR. The sample consists of 100,000 to 110,000 clones, around four fifths of them appearing once. Sequences were obtained from peripheral blood. Every receptor here comes from a woman aged 65 to 85 with acute or convalescent COVID-19.

J is TRBJ2-5 and V is TRBV4-2, with a possible D match to TRBD1 (5 bases). Germline assignment: CDR1 LGHNA and CDR2 YNFKEQ. The ends were cut back, 1 base at V and 4 bases at J, with 10 bases in the middle. CDR3 length: 14 residues. The CDR3 is CASSQVDRGETQYF. The DNA of the CDR3 is TGTGCCAGCAGCCAAGTCGATAGGGGAGAGACCCAGTACTTC.

The DNA for the CDR3 is TGTGCCAGCAGTGCGGACAGGAACACTGAAGCTTTCTTT. This codes for CASSADRNTEAFF. V and J are TRBV6-4 and TRBJ1-1; D possibly corresponds to TRBD1 (6 bases). Per germline, CDR1 MRHNA and CDR2 SNTAGT. V gave up 4 bases and J gave up 1 base, with 7 bases separating them. The CDR3 is 13 residues long.

The V and J genes are TRBV9 and TRBJ2-7; 12 bases line up with TRBD2. The CDR3 totals 15 residues. The germline V gene encodes CDR1 SGDLS and CDR2 YYNGEE. V shed 3 bases, J shed 1 base, and the junction held 2 bases outside the gene matches. The CDR3 nucleotides read TGTGCCAGCAGCGCTAGCGGGGGGGCGTCCTACGAGCAGTACTTC. Its protein is CASSASGGASYEQYF.

This clone appeared a few times. The chain uses TRBV7-2 and TRBJ1-6, with D maybe TRBD1 (6 bases). The germline V gene has CDR1 SGHTA and CDR2 FQGNSA. The CDR3 length is 13 residues. The V gene lost 1 base and the J gene lost 9 bases, with 7 bases spanning the gap. The CDR3 region is CASSLGGGSPLHF. The CDR3 bases are TGTGCCAGCAGCTTAGGAGGGGGTTCACCCCTCCACTTT. The whole variable domain, filled in from reference TRBV7-2 and TRBJ1-6, reads GAGVSQSPSNKVTEKGKDVELRCDPISGHTALYWYRQSLGQGLEFLIYFQGNSAPDKSGLPSDRFSAERTGGSVSTLTIQRTQQEDSAVYLCASSLGGGSPLHFGNGTRLTVT.

The rearrangement links TRBV5-1 to TRBJ2-3, with 7 bases aligning to TRBD2. This CDR3 is built from 15 residues. The germline V gene has CDR1 SGHRS and CDR2 YFSETQ. Germline trimming cut 0 bases from V and 1 base from J; bases unmatched to any gene: 2. As DNA, the CDR3 is TGCGCCAGCAGCTTGGAGGGAGGGGGCACAGATACGCAGTATTTT. It encodes CASSLEGGGTDTQYF.

V gene TRBV2 combines with J gene TRBJ1-4, with unresolved D. Per germline, CDR1 SNHLY and CDR2 FYNNEI. With 4 bases removed from V and 0 bases from J, the gap between germline ends came to 9 bases. The CDR3 is made up of 15 amino acids. The CDR3 protein is CASSVTGTTNEKLFF. For the CDR3, the DNA is TGTGCCAGCAGTGTGACGGGGACAACTAATGAAAAACTGTTTTTT. The variable domain in full, completed from reference TRBV2 and TRBJ1-4, reads EPEVTQTPSHQVTQMGQEVILRCVPISNHLYFYWYRQILGQKVEFLVSFYNNEISEKSEIFDDQFSVERPDGSNFTLKIRSTKLEDSAMYFCASSVTGTTNEKLFFGSGTQLSVL.

The chain carries TRBV28 and TRBJ2-5; 8 positions match TRBD1. The CDR3 runs 14 residues. With 6 bases clipped from V and 3 bases from J, the junction kept 6 bases outside the gene matches. The V gene's germline CDR1 is MDHEN and CDR2 SYDVKM. The CDR3 DNA is TGTGCCAGCAGCCTTGAGGACAGGGAAGAGACCCAGTACTTC. The encoded protein is CASSLEDREETQYF.

This clone was detected only once. The rearrangement joins TRBV7-3 to TRBJ1-2, with a tentative D call TRBD1 (5 bases). This CDR3 spans 15 amino acids. The V gene lost 5 bases and the J gene lost 4 bases, with 17 bases spanning the gap. Germline CDR1 and CDR2: SGHTA and FQGTGA. The CDR3 DNA is TGTGCCAGCAGCCGCGTGGGGGGAGACGGCTATGGCTACACCTTC. Protein sequence: CASSRVGGDGYGYTF.

The V gene is TRBV5-4, the J gene TRBJ2-2; TRBD2 agrees at 7 bases. After removal of 9 bases from V and 10 bases from J, the junction contained 15 bases not matched to a gene. Per the germline V gene, CDR1 is SGHNT and CDR2 is YYREEE (reference sequence). CDR3 length equals 14 residues. CDR3 residues: CATTSGGGPQELFF. The DNA of the CDR3 is TGTGCCACGACCTCTGGGGGAGGGCCCCAGGAGCTGTTTTTT.

The gene calls are TRBV27 and TRBJ1-5, with a tentative D call TRBD1 (5 bases). Germline V gene lookup returns CDR1 MNHEY and CDR2 SMNVEV (reference sequence). Trimming left V 0 bases short and J 2 bases short, with 11 bases between. The CDR3 is 16 residues long. CDR3 bases: TGTGCCAGCAGTTTATCAGGGGAGGTGCGCAATCAGCCCCAGCATTTT. Translated, it gives CASSLSGEVRNQPQHF.

This clone was observed once. The chain recombines TRBV14 with TRBJ1-6; D remains unclear. CDR1 is SGHDN and CDR2 is FVKESK in the germline V gene. V shed 0 bases and J shed 10 bases, with 16 bases lying between them. This CDR3 has 16 amino acids. CDR3 residues: CASSQDNIALFSPLHF. The CDR3 DNA reads TGTGCCAGCAGCCAAGATAATATAGCCCTATTCTCACCCCTCCACTTT.

This chain joins TRBV5-1 and TRBJ2-7; 9 bases are a match to TRBD1. V was clipped by 3 bases and J by 2 bases; unmatched bases: 6. Germline V gene lookup returns CDR1 SGHRS and CDR2 YFSETQ. There are 15 residues in the CDR3. CDR3 protein: CASSSTDRGPYEQYF. The DNA of the CDR3 is TGCGCCAGCAGCTCTACGGACAGGGGCCCCTACGAGCAGTACTTC.

The V call is TRBV3-1 (or the pseudogene TRBV3-2), the J call TRBJ1-4; TRBD1 agrees at 8 bases. The V segment lost 4 bases and the J segment 8 bases; nucleotides outside the gene matches: 15. Germline lookup yields CDR1 LGHDT and CDR2 YNNKEL (reference sequence). This CDR3 contains 17 residues. In nucleotides, the CDR3 is TGTGCCAGCAGCCTCGCTAATATCGGGACAGGAGGAGAAAAACTGTTTTTT. Translated: CASSLANIGTGGEKLFF.

The chain employs TRBV4-3 and TRBJ1-1; D remains ambiguous. Germline CDR1 reads LGHNA; CDR2 reads YSLEER. With 0 bases removed from V and 3 bases from J, the gap between germline ends came to 8 bases. The CDR3 is 14 amino acids. CDR3 loop: CASSQELRDTEAFF. In nucleotides, the CDR3 is TGCGCCAGCAGCCAAGAATTGCGGGACACTGAAGCTTTCTTT.

The rearrangement uses TRBV7-9 and TRBJ2-7, with 7 bases that match TRBD2. The CDR3 is 14 amino acids. Looked up from germline, CDR1 is SEHNR and CDR2 is FQNEAQ (reference sequence). J lost 0 bases, V lost 5 bases, and 4 bases had no gene match. The DNA of the CDR3 is TGTGCCAGCAGCAGGGAGGGGATCTCCTACGAGCAGTACGTC. Amino acids: CASSREGISYEQYV.

The chain uses TRBV30 and TRBJ1-2; D unresolved. Germline assignment: CDR1 GTSNPN and CDR2 SVGIG (reference sequence). This CDR3 contains 12 residues. Trimming took 2 bases from V and 1 from J, leaving 5 bases between them. CDR3 region: CAWSLYNYGYTF. The CDR3 DNA reads TGTGCCTGGAGTCTCTATAACTATGGCTACACCTTC.

This clone was recorded only once. The rearrangement joins TRBV2 to TRBJ2-7; 7 nucleotides match TRBD1. Germline CDR1 is SNHLY and CDR2 is FYNNEI. The V and J ends lost 3 bases and 7 bases, in that order; junction bases with no gene match: 6. This CDR3 is built from 13 residues. In nucleotides, the CDR3 is TGTGCCAGCAGTGAGGGACAGCGCTGGGAGCAGTACTTC. Protein product: CASSEGQRWEQYF.

The V gene is TRBV30, the J gene TRBJ1-1, with 9 nucleotides matching TRBD1. Germline CDR1 and CDR2: GTSNPN and SVGIG (reference sequence). The CDR3 contains 15 residues. The trim removed 1 base at V and 6 bases at J, leaving 9 bases unmatched. The CDR3 protein is CAWSDTGGPRSEAFF. CDR3 in DNA: TGTGCCTGGAGTGACACAGGGGGCCCAAGGTCTGAAGCTTTCTTT. Full variable domain (outside the CDR3, taken from reference TRBV30 and TRBJ1-1): SQTIHQWPATLVQPVGSPLSLECTVEGTSNPNLYWYRQAAGRGLQLLFYSVGIGQISSEVPQNLSASRPQDRQFILSSKKLLLSDSGFYLCAWSDTGGPRSEAFFGQGTRLTVV.

DNA of the CDR3: TGTGCCAGCAGCCAGCCGACAGGGGAAGGCACTGAAGCTTTCTTT. Translated, it gives CASSQPTGEGTEAFF. The V and J genes are TRBV7-3 and TRBJ1-1, with TRBD1 identical over 8 bases. The junction had 9 bases not matched to a gene; V was cut back by 5 bases and J by 4 bases. Germline CDR1 is SGHTA and CDR2 is FQGTGA. The CDR3 is 15 residues long.

V is TRBV5-5 and J is TRBJ1-2; 9 positions agree with TRBD1. J was trimmed by 8 bases and V by 4 bases; bases with no gene match: 12. Germline CDR1 and CDR2: SGHKS and YYEKEE (reference sequence). There are 15 residues in the CDR3. The CDR3 protein is CASSQGQGRAKGYTF. In DNA form, the CDR3 reads TGTGCCAGCAGCCAGGGACAGGGCCGCGCTAAGGGCTACACCTTC.

This clone was recorded only once. This sequence joins TRBV6-5 and TRBJ1-2; D possibly corresponds to TRBD1 (5 bases). V was trimmed by 5 bases and J by 8 bases, leaving 15 bases between them. The CDR3 length is 13 residues. CDR1 is MNHEY and CDR2 is SVGAGI in the germline V gene. CDR3 sequence reads: CASSPSGSGGYTF. Here the CDR3 DNA reads TGTGCCAGCAGTCCCTCAGGGTCAGGGGGCTACACCTTC.

There are a few counts of this clone. The chain employs TRBV7-2 and TRBJ2-5; TRBD2 agrees at 11 bases. The CDR3 totals 13 residues. Germline CDR1 reads SGHTA; CDR2 reads FQGNSA. With 6 bases clipped from V and 4 bases from J, the junction kept 1 base outside the gene matches. CDR3 sequence (DNA): TGTGCCAGCAGTACTAGCGGGGGAGAGACCCAGTACTTC. Translation: CASSTSGGETQYF.